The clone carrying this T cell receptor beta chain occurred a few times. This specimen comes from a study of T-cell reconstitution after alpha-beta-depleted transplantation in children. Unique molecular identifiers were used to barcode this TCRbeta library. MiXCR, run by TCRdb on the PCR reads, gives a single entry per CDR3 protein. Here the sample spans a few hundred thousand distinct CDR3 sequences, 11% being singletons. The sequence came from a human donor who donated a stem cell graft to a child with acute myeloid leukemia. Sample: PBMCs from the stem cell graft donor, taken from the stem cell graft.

CDR3: CASRSHGGDRISGNTIYF. Written as DNA, the CDR3 is TGTGCCAGCAGATCCCACGGCGGAGACAGGATCTCTGGAAACACCATATATTTT. This chain joins TRBV12-3 or TRBV12-4 and TRBJ1-3, with D possibly being TRBD1 (6 bases). The CDR3 sequence is 18 residues long. Between the trimmed V and J ends, which lost 6 bases and 0 bases, there was a span of 21 bases.